Sequencing of this T cell receptor (beta chain) was carried out in a study of blood T cell repertoires in COVID-19. Study as a whole: From T cells, B-cell-depleted T cells, or PBMCs came the material, which was cDNA or gDNA.

Authors' data handling: Estimation of nucleated cell counts relied on the amplification of reference gene primers. TCRdb's table, derived via immunoSEQ multiplex PCR, lists solely in-frame clones and lacks some. The V and J calls and clone size are taken from that table; D and trimming were inferred from the DNA. Of around 340,000 clones detected, 70% to 90% appear once; the ten largest clones hold about 4.2%. Each participant's cohort was designated according to participant-reported clinical history. CDR1 and CDR2 (germline): KGHSH, LQKENI. V lost 3 bases, J lost 5 bases, and 6 bases stayed unmatched. CDR3 length: 14 residues.

The rearrangement uses TRBV18 and TRBJ2-7; 8 bases map to TRBD1. This clonotype was sampled from a woman in her 40s with acute COVID-19. Specimen: PBMCs or T cells enriched from blood (not recorded which). The CDR3 nucleotides read TGTGCCAGCTCACCGCGACAGGGGATCGACGAGCAGTACTTC. As protein: CASSPRQGIDEQYF.